This TCR beta chain was found in a study of beta chain features in type 1 diabetes (dated by TCRdb to between 2017 and 2018). Study-level background: Patients and healthy donors did not differ in mean age, gender distribution, total cell number or subset yield. Regulatory and stem cell-like memory subsets were obtained from only 8 patients and roughly eight healthy donors, while naive and central memory subsets were obtained from all 30 or so donors. The study compared TCRB repertoires of sorted circulating CD4+ T cell subsets between recently diagnosed type 1 diabetes patients and matched healthy donors. A total of around 100 million sorted cells were examined across all samples, and RNA yield correlated strongly with the number of cells per subset. Overall study results and their limits: PCR might favor shorter templates, but patient and control samples were amplified and corrected together, so any skew would affect both groups equally. Naive, central memory and regulatory TCRB repertoires appeared more similar among patients than among healthy donors. Because the HLA sub-analyses included only small numbers of individuals, any influence of HLA type on TCRB rearrangement was left unresolved. Patients with type 1 diabetes made fewer insertions and deleted more nucleotides at VDJ recombination sites, implying thymic rearrangement abnormalities. Type 1 diabetes patients showed a moderate but significant shortening of TCRB CDR3 length in all four CD4+ subsets. Because cDNA was sequenced instead of genomic DNA, activated cells with high expression could be over-represented, although the groups did not differ in activation or CD3 levels.

The entire isolated RNA was reverse transcribed using the High Capacity cDNA Reverse Transcription Kit, and thus expressed TCRB transcripts were sequenced. Naive, central memory and regulatory T cell samples underwent deep immunoSEQ sequencing, averaging about 3.3 million total reads per sample. After sorted cells were lysed in RLT buffer, RNA was extracted with DNase-treated RNeasy Micro or Mini kits, with the choice depending on cell number. Each cell subset was processed on its own to prevent cross-contamination, while patient and healthy donor samples were processed together. Using the immunoSEQ multiplex PCR, TCRB sequences were amplified from cDNA into 87-bp fragments spanning the CDR3 region. Sequencing of the amplicons was performed on the Illumina HiSeq platform. As for the authors' bioinformatics: PCR bias was computationally corrected using synthetic template baselines, reads within Hamming distance 2 were collapsed, and singletons that could not be merged were discarded. Reads were aligned to IMGT to assign V, D and J genes, CDR3 length, and insertions or deletions at six rearrangement sites. Within each subset, clonotype counts were normalized to sorted cell number, after which true diversity and Gini coefficients were computed with the tcR R package. Repertoire sharing was quantified using the overlap coefficient calculated on TCRB nucleotide sequences. As a proxy for the pre-selection repertoire, out-of-frame TCRB sequences from naive cells were analyzed. In TCRdb, the immuneACCESS table is reduced to in-frame sequences with V and J assigned. These tables do not hold every clone; where another copy was compared, an unresolved V gene accounts for under half, and the others remain unexplained. From that table come the V and J calls and clone size; the DNA was used to work out D and trimming. The sample includes hundreds of thousands of clones, with around 15% observed a single time. The biggest ten clones account for 0.03% to 0.04% of the sample.

The germline V gene (reference sequence) sets CDR1 to SGHNT and CDR2 to YYREEE. Compared with germline, V lacks 10 bases and J lacks 7 bases; bases without a gene match: 10. Spanning cysteine to phenylalanine, the CDR3 consists of 13 amino acids. Only the CDR3 DNA stays, 39 bases, in frame from base 1. This clone turned up a few times. Its antigen target is currently unknown. Base qualities are not at hand, and no much larger clone is one base apart. Each donor gave one peripheral blood draw, averaging roughly 120 mL, which was collected into heparinised tubes. A BD FACSAria II and a panel including CD45RO, CCR7, CD25, CD127, CD95 and CD27 were used to sort naive, central memory, regulatory and stem cell-like memory CD4+ T cells. Purity was above 95% for every sorted population. Right away, PBMCs were isolated by Lymphoprep density gradient centrifugation and were stained directly, with no culture step. To minimize batch effects, samples were stained and sorted in pairs, one healthy donor with one patient per experiment.

In this chain, TRBV5-4 is recombined with TRBJ2-3; 9 middle bases align to TRBD1. Material for sequencing was naive CD4+ T cells from blood. Taken with the paper, the label for cell subset or site translates to: true naive CD4+ T cells. The receptor was isolated from a young man with type 1 diabetes. The bases are TGTGCCCCAGGGGACAGGGATAGAAATACGCAGTATTTT. Its translation reads: CAPGDRDRNTQYF. The CDR3, completed at both ends by the reference TRBV5-4 and TRBJ2-3 genes, gives the full variable domain ETGVTQSPTHLIKTRGQQVTLRCSSQSGHNTVSWYQQALGQGPQFIFQYYREEENGRGNFPPRFSGLQFPNYSSELNVNALELDDSALYLCAPGDRDRNTQYFGPGTRLTVL.